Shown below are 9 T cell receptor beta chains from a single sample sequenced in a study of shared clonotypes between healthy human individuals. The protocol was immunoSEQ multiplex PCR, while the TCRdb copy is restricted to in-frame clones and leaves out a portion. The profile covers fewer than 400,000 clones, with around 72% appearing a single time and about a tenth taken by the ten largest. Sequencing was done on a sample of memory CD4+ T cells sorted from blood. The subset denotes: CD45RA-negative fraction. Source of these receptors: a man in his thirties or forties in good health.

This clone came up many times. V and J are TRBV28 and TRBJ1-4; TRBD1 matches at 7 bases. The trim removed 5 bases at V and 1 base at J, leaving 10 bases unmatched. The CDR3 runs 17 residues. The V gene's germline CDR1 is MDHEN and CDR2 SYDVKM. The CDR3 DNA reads TGTGCCAGCAGTCTGGATGCCCCAGGGGGAACTAATGAAAAACTGTTTTTT. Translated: CASSLDAPGGTNEKLFF. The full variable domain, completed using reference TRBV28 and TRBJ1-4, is DVKVTQSSRYLVKRTGEKVFLECVQDMDHENMFWYRQDPGLGLRLIYFSYDVKMKEKGDIPEGYSVSREKKERFSLILESASTNQTSMYLCASSLDAPGGTNEKLFFGSGTQLSVL.

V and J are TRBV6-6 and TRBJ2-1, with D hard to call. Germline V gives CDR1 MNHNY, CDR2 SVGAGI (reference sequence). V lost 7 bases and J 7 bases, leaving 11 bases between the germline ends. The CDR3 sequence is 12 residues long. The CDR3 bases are TGTGCCAGCACCCAACTGTCGAATGAGCAGTTCTTC. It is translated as CASTQLSNEQFF.

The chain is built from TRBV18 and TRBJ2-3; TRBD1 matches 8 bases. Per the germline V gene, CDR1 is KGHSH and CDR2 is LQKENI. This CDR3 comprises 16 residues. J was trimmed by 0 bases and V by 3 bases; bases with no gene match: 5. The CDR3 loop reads CASSPGQAGSTDTQYF. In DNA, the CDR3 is TGTGCCAGCTCACCGGGACAGGCTGGGAGCACAGATACGCAGTATTTT.

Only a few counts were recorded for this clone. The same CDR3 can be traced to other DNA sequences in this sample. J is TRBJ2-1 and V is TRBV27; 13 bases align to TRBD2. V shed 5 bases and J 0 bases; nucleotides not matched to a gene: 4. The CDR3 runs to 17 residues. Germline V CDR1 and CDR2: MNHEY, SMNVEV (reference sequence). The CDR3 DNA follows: TGTGCCAGCAGTCCCCGGACTAGCGGGAGCTCCTACAATGAGCAGTTCTTC. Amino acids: CASSPRTSGSSYNEQFF.

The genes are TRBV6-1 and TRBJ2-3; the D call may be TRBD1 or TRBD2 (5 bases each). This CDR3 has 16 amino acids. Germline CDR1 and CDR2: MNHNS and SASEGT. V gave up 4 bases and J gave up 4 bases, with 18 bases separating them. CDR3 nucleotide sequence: TGTGCCAGCAGTGCGATCTCGGGGCCAAAGGCAGATACGCAGTATTTT. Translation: CASSAISGPKADTQYF.

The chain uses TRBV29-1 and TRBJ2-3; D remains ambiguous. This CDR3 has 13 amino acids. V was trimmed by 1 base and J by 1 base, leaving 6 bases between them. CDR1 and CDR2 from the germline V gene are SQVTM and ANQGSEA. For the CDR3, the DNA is TGCAGCGTTGAAGCGCCCGGCACAGATACGCAGTATTTT. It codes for CSVEAPGTDTQYF.

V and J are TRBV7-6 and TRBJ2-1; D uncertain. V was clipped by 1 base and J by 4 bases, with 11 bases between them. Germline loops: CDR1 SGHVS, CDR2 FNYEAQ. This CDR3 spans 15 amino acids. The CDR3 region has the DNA TGTGCCAGCAGCTTAGTCAGCGCCGCTTACAATGAGCAGTTCTTC. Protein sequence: CASSLVSAAYNEQFF.

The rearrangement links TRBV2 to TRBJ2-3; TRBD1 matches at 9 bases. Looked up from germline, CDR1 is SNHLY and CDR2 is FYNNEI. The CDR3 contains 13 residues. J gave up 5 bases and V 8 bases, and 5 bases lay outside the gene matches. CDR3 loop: CASDGTGLDTQYF. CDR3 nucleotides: TGTGCCAGCGACGGGACAGGGCTAGATACGCAGTATTTT.

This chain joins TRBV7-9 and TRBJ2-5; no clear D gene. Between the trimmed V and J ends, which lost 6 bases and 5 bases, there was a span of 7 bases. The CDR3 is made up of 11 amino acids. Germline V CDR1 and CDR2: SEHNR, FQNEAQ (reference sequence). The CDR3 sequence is CASRRAETQYF. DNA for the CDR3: TGTGCCAGCAGGCGAGCCGAGACCCAGTACTTC.